These 27 T cell receptor beta chains share one sample of origin, sequenced in a study of cytomegalovirus exposure and HLA in healthy donors. Sequencing used immunoSEQ multiplex PCR; TCRdb keeps in-frame clones, though not all of them. The table lists 90,000 to 150,000 clones, approximately 90% of them singletons, with nearly 6.5% in the top ten. Source material: PBMCs. All receptors come from a woman aged 18-30 years in good health and CMV-seropositive.

This chain uses TRBV9 with TRBJ1-3; D gene ambiguous. CDR1 is SGDLS, CDR2 YYNGEE, per germline. Trimming pared 3 bases from V and 2 bases from J, leaving 15 bases between. The CDR3 has 16 residues. The CDR3 DNA is TGTGCCAGCAGCGAGCAGGCCATGATGCCTGGAAACACCATATATTTT. Protein sequence: CASSEQAMMPGNTIYF.

V usage is TRBV6-1 and J usage is TRBJ2-7; 12 bases match TRBD1. CDR3 size: 18 residues. V lost 6 bases, J lost 6 bases, and 18 bases stayed unmatched. Looked up from germline, CDR1 is MNHNS and CDR2 is SASEGT. CDR3 bases: TGTGCCAGCAGAGAAACCGGGACAGGGGGCGGTCTTTACTCCGAGCAGTACTTC. Its translation is CASRETGTGGGLYSEQYF.

V is TRBV5-1 and J is TRBJ2-7; TRBD2 agrees at 7 bases. The ends lost 0 bases at V and 6 bases at J; junction bases unmatched: 6. This CDR3 spans 14 amino acids. Germline V CDR1 and CDR2: SGHRS, YFSETQ. This CDR3 is CASSLEGDYAEQYF. Written as DNA, the CDR3 is TGCGCCAGCAGCTTGGAAGGGGACTATGCCGAGCAGTACTTC.

This CDR3 is CASSLELAGDEQYF. The DNA of the CDR3 is TGCGCCAGCAGCTTGGAACTAGCGGGGGACGAGCAGTACTTC. V usage is TRBV5-1 and J usage is TRBJ2-7; 11 positions agree with TRBD2. Trimming removed 0 bases from V and 5 bases from J; junction bases left unmatched: 1. CDR1 and CDR2 (germline): SGHRS, YFSETQ. CDR3 length: 14 residues.

The chain recombines TRBV14 with TRBJ2-7, with 9 bases identical to TRBD1. With V trimmed by 4 bases and J by 5 bases, 9 bases remained unmatched. The CDR3 has 15 residues. Germline V CDR1 and CDR2: SGHDN, FVKESK. CDR3 nucleotide sequence: TGTGCCAGCAGCCTTGGGGGGACAGGGTTCGACGAGCAGTACTTC. Protein: CASSLGGTGFDEQYF.

The chain carries TRBV6-5 and TRBJ1-2; D not resolved. Between the trimmed V and J ends, which lost 0 bases and 0 bases, there was a span of 5 bases. Germline values: CDR1 MNHEY, CDR2 SVGAGI. The CDR3 loop spans 14 amino acids. This CDR3 reads CASSYSQANYGYTF. The CDR3 DNA reads as TGTGCCAGCAGTTACTCGCAGGCTAACTATGGCTACACCTTC.

This chain joins TRBV9 and TRBJ1-1; D is ambiguous. Germline V gene lookup returns CDR1 SGDLS and CDR2 YYNGEE. The CDR3 extends over 14 amino acids. V lost 0 bases and J 3 bases, leaving 9 bases between the germline ends. The CDR3 here is CASSVAVEDTEAFF. CDR3 in DNA: TGTGCCAGCAGCGTAGCTGTTGAGGACACTGAAGCTTTCTTT.

The chain carries TRBV6-5 and TRBJ1-2; weak D call: TRBD1 (5 bases). The ends were cut back, 6 bases at V and 11 bases at J, with 22 bases in the middle. The CDR3 has 14 residues. Germline V gene lookup returns CDR1 MNHEY and CDR2 SVGAGI. CDR3 protein: CASSDTLRGFEYTF. DNA for the CDR3: TGTGCCAGCAGCGACACCTTAAGGGGTTTCGAATACACCTTC.

This chain connects TRBV2 to TRBJ1-2, with D tentatively TRBD1 (6 bases). The germline V gene encodes CDR1 SNHLY and CDR2 FYNNEI. This CDR3 spans 16 amino acids. V lost 6 bases to trimming and J lost 7 bases, with 24 bases between them. CDR3 region: CASRQDRQRIPGGYTF. Here the CDR3 DNA reads TGTGCCAGCAGACAAGACAGGCAGAGAATACCCGGTGGCTACACCTTC. The full variable domain, its missing parts supplied by reference TRBV2 and TRBJ1-2, is EPEVTQTPSHQVTQMGQEVILRCVPISNHLYFYWYRQILGQKVEFLVSFYNNEISEKSEIFDDQFSVERPDGSNFTLKIRSTKLEDSAMYFCASRQDRQRIPGGYTFGSGTRLTVV.

The V gene is TRBV6-1, the J gene TRBJ1-1; D might be TRBD1 (5 bases). CDR1 is MNHNS and CDR2 is SASEGT in the germline V gene. This CDR3 contains 15 residues. Trimming removed 3 bases from V and 0 bases from J, with 11 bases in between. CDR3 sequence (DNA): TGTGCCAGCAGTGAGGCAGGGCCGGTGAACACTGAAGCTTTCTTT. This codes for CASSEAGPVNTEAFF.

This clone was recorded once. The V call is TRBV5-6, the J call TRBJ2-7, with TRBD2 matching over 7 bases. The germline V gene encodes CDR1 SGHDT and CDR2 YYEEEE. The J segment lost 7 bases and the V segment lost 0 bases, leaving 1 base of the junction unmatched. The CDR3 covers 12 residues. The CDR3 nucleotides are TGTGCCAGCAGCTTGGGAGCGGGAGAGCAGTACTTC. This gives the protein CASSLGAGEQYF.

The gene calls are TRBV6-1 and TRBJ2-7, with D perhaps TRBD2 (6 bases). Germline V CDR1 and CDR2: MNHNS, SASEGT. V gave up 2 bases and J gave up 0 bases, with 8 bases separating them. This CDR3 comprises 14 residues. Written as DNA, the CDR3 is TGTGCCAGCAGTGAACTGGGGGGCTCCTACGAGCAGTACTTC. Amino acid sequence: CASSELGGSYEQYF.

This chain uses TRBV7-9 with TRBJ1-2; D is possibly TRBD1 (5 bases). From germline, CDR1 is SEHNR and CDR2 FQNEAQ (reference sequence). V was cut by 1 base and J by 4 bases, with 13 bases left in between. This CDR3 contains 15 residues. Here the CDR3 DNA reads TGTGCCAGCAGCTTAGGTACATCAGGGCCCTATGGCTACACCTTC. Translated, it gives CASSLGTSGPYGYTF. Supplemented by reference TRBV7-9 and TRBJ1-2, the full variable domain reads DTGVSQNPRHKITKRGQNVTFRCDPISEHNRLYWYRQTLGQGPEFLTYFQNEAQLEKSRLLSDRFSAERPKGSFSTLEIQRTEQGDSAMYLCASSLGTSGPYGYTFGSGTRLTVV.

Comment on this clone: This sample also contains other DNA sequences that code for the same CDR3. The chain has TRBV11-3 and TRBJ2-7; tentative D call: TRBD2 (5 bases). The germline gives CDR1 SGHNT, CDR2 YENEEA. The V gene lost 5 bases and the J gene lost 2 bases, with 7 bases spanning the gap. The CDR3 runs to 12 residues. Written as DNA, the CDR3 is TGTGCCAGCAGCCCGCGGGCCTACGAGCAGTACTTC. It is translated as CASSPRAYEQYF.

Written as DNA, the CDR3 is TGTGCCAGCAGCCCGGAGTACCTTAGGACTGACGAGCAGTACTTC. Translated: CASSPEYLRTDEQYF. The rearrangement uses TRBV7-2 and TRBJ2-7; D is possibly TRBD2 (5 bases). This CDR3 contains 15 residues. The V end lost 5 bases, the J end lost 5 bases, and 19 bases lay between the germline ends. Germline loops: CDR1 SGHTA, CDR2 FQGNSA.

This chain uses TRBV29-1 with TRBJ1-4, with D hard to call. CDR3 length equals 11 residues. CDR1 and CDR2 (germline): SQVTM, ANQGSEA. Between the trimmed V and J ends, which lost 6 bases and 0 bases, there was a span of 2 bases. The CDR3 loop reads CSVATNEKLFF. The CDR3 bases are TGCAGCGTCGCAACTAATGAAAAACTGTTTTTT.

The V gene is TRBV6-5, the J gene TRBJ2-7; no definite D call. The V end was cut by 7 bases, the J end by 0 bases, with 13 bases between. This CDR3 contains 14 residues. Germline V lookup: CDR1 MNHEY, CDR2 SVGAGI. The CDR3 is CASTAASNSYEQYF. The CDR3 region has the DNA TGTGCCAGCACGGCGGCTTCTAACTCCTACGAGCAGTACTTC.

This chain connects TRBV5-1 to TRBJ2-1, with 7 bases aligning to TRBD2. V lost 0 bases and J lost 8; bases outside the gene matches: 8. CDR3 length equals 15 residues. CDR1 SGHRS and CDR2 YFSETQ come from the germline V gene. The CDR3 sequence is CASSLDRGGDYEQFF. For the CDR3, the DNA is TGCGCCAGCAGCTTGGACCGGGGAGGGGACTATGAGCAGTTCTTC. Combining the CDR3 with reference TRBV5-1 and TRBJ2-1 gives the whole variable domain KAGVTQTPRYLIKTRGQQVTLSCSPISGHRSVSWYQQTPGQGLQFLFEYFSETQRNKGNFPGRFSGRQFSNSRSEMNVSTLELGDSALYLCASSLDRGGDYEQFFGPGTRLTVL.

V and J are TRBV30 and TRBJ1-5; no clear D. Trimming took 4 bases from V and 1 from J, leaving 11 bases between them. The germline V gene has CDR1 GTSNPN and CDR2 SVGIG (reference sequence). The CDR3 covers 14 residues. The CDR3 here is CAWTSGVSNQPQHF. CDR3 DNA: TGTGCCTGGACCTCGGGAGTGAGCAATCAGCCCCAGCATTTT.

The chain uses TRBV27 and TRBJ1-2, with 8 bases fitting TRBD1. Germline-derived CDR1 and CDR2 are MNHEY and SMNVEV (reference sequence). The CDR3 extends over 15 amino acids. The ends lost 2 bases at V and 4 bases at J; junction bases unmatched: 6. The CDR3 is CASSLRTGMTYGYTF. As DNA, the CDR3 is TGTGCCAGCAGTTTAAGGACAGGGATGACCTATGGCTACACCTTC.

The chain uses TRBV27 and TRBJ2-1; weak D call: TRBD1 (5 bases). This CDR3 has 16 amino acids. Germline-derived CDR1 and CDR2 are MNHEY and SMNVEV (reference sequence). The V end lost 5 bases, the J end lost 0 bases, and 14 bases lay between the germline ends. The CDR3 protein is CASSSRDSSSYNEQFF. The CDR3 DNA reads TGTGCCAGCAGTAGCCGCGACAGCTCCTCCTACAATGAGCAGTTCTTC.

The chain has TRBV5-1 and TRBJ1-1; 10 nucleotides match TRBD1. The CDR3 runs 13 residues. Germline V gene lookup returns CDR1 SGHRS and CDR2 YFSETQ. J gave up 8 bases and V 6 bases, and 7 bases lay outside the gene matches. CDR3 in DNA: TGCGCCAGCACTCCGGGACAGGGGCGGGAAGCTTTCTTT. Amino acids: CASTPGQGREAFF.

This chain joins TRBV7-2 and TRBJ2-7; 7 nucleotides align to TRBD1. The trim removed 7 bases at V and 0 bases at J, leaving 9 bases unmatched. The CDR3 loop spans 15 amino acids. Germline V CDR1 and CDR2: SGHTA, FQGNSA. The DNA of the CDR3 is TGTGCCAGCACCCTAGAGACAGGGAGCTCCTACGAGCAGTACTTC. Its translation: CASTLETGSSYEQYF.

The rearrangement uses TRBV27 and TRBJ2-7; 7 bases are shared with TRBD1. J lost 4 bases, V lost 10 bases, and 13 bases had no gene match. CDR1 and CDR2 from the germline V gene are MNHEY and SMNVEV (reference sequence). The length of the CDR3 is 14 residues. The CDR3 DNA follows: TGTGCCACCCAACGACAGGGATCGGGGTACGAGCAGTACTTC. It specifies CATQRQGSGYEQYF.

The V call is TRBV6-1, the J call TRBJ1-2, with 7 nucleotides matching TRBD1. The V and J ends lost 6 bases and 5 bases, in that order; junction bases with no gene match: 12. Germline V gene lookup returns CDR1 MNHNS and CDR2 SASEGT. CDR3 size: 15 residues. CDR3 sequence (DNA): TGTGCCAGCAGCGAAAACACCGGGACAGCTTATGGCTACACCTTC. Amino acid sequence: CASSENTGTAYGYTF.

The chain carries TRBV18 and TRBJ2-2; D uncertain. The germline V gene encodes CDR1 KGHSH and CDR2 LQKENI. V lost 3 bases to trimming and J lost 6 bases, with 11 bases between them. The CDR3 has 14 amino acids. The CDR3 sequence: CASSPTRRSGELFF. The CDR3 DNA is TGTGCCAGCTCACCCACCCGCAGATCCGGGGAGCTGTTTTTT.

Only one count was recorded for this clone. CDR3 protein: CASSFGLAEVVETQYF. The CDR3 DNA sequence: TGTGCCAGCAGCTTCGGACTAGCGGAGGTAGTCGAGACCCAGTACTTC. The rearrangement uses TRBV7-2 and TRBJ2-5; 10 nucleotides line up with TRBD2. There are 16 residues in the CDR3. V lost 3 bases, J lost 5 bases, and 9 bases stayed unmatched. Germline loops: CDR1 SGHTA, CDR2 FQGNSA.